The 8 T cell receptor beta chains listed next were all sequenced from one sample in a study of monozygotic twins with inflammatory bowel disease. No DNA is given; TCRdb re-called the 5' RACE reads and lists each CDR3 protein once. The table lists about 160,000 distinct CDR3 sequences. The material sequenced was blood. The receptors derive from a human donor with ulcerative colitis or Crohn's disease, or a healthy co-twin of an affected twin (not recorded which).

This chain uses TRBV20-1 with TRBJ1-5. Germline V lookup: CDR1 DFQATT, CDR2 SNEGSKA (reference sequence). This CDR3 is 13 amino acids long. CDR3: CSARDQGTQPQHF.

This chain joins TRBV19 and TRBJ1-1; TCRdb outputs TRBD1, but without DNA this stays unchecked. The germline V gene encodes CDR1 LNHDA and CDR2 SQIVND (reference sequence). This CDR3 region has 15 residues. CDR3: CASRKKSGANTEAFF.

The chain is built from TRBV3-1 and TRBJ2-3; the D gene TCRdb calls, TRBD1, cannot be checked with no DNA. From germline, CDR1 is LGHDT and CDR2 YNNKEL (reference sequence). This CDR3 has 16 residues. The CDR3: CASSSLDRGLKDTQYF.

The chain combines TRBV6-2 or TRBV6-3 with TRBJ2-1; absent DNA, TCRdb's TRBD2 call cannot be checked. The CDR3 length is 20 residues. Germline V gene data show CDR1 as MNHEY and CDR2 as SVGEGT. The CDR3 spells CASSYSKGTSGRRSYNEQFF.

The CDR3 here is CASSPGGSNTGELFF. The chain uses TRBV5-1 and TRBJ2-2; there is no DNA to check the TCRdb D call of TRBD1. The germline V gene has CDR1 SGHRS and CDR2 YFSETQ. The CDR3 contains 15 residues.

The chain links TRBV7-3 to TRBJ2-7. The length of the CDR3 is 14 residues. Per the germline V gene, CDR1 is SGHTA and CDR2 is FQGTGA. The CDR3 spells CASSSSGSATEQYF. The variable domain in full, completed from reference TRBV7-3 and TRBJ2-7, reads GAGVSQTPSNKVTEKGKYVELRCDPISGHTALYWYRQSLGQGPEFLIYFQGTGAADDSGLPNDRFFAVRPEGSVSTLKIQRTERGDSAVYLCASSSSGSATEQYFGPGTRLTVT.

The V call is TRBV20-1, the J call TRBJ1-5; TCRdb outputs TRBD1, but without DNA this stays unchecked. From germline, CDR1 is DFQATT and CDR2 SNEGSKA (reference sequence). The CDR3 totals 14 residues. CDR3 sequence: CSARERGRFQPQHF.

V and J are TRBV11-2 and TRBJ1-6; TCRdb's assignment of TRBD1 cannot be checked, as there is no DNA. Looked up from germline, CDR1 is SGHAT and CDR2 is FQNNGV. This CDR3 is 15 amino acids long. CDR3 protein: CASSSKQQGERPLHF.